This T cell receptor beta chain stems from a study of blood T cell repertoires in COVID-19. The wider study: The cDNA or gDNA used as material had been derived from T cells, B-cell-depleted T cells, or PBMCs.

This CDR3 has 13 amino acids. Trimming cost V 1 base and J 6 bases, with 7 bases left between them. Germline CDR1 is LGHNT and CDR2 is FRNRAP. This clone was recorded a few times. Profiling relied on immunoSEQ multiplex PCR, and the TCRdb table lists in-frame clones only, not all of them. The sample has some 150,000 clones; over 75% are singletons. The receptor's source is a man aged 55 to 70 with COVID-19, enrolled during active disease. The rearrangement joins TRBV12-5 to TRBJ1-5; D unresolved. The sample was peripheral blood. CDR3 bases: TGTGCTAGTGGTTTGGCTACTTCTCAGCCCCAGCATTTT. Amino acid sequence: CASGLATSQPQHF.